This T cell receptor beta chain was documented in a study of patients and donors after allogeneic stem cell transplantation. CDR1 is MNHNS, CDR2 SASEGT, per germline. With 4 bases removed from V and 2 bases from J, the gap between germline ends came to 12 bases. The CDR3 extends over 14 amino acids. One entry per CDR3 protein results from TCRdb running MiXCR on the RT-PCR reads. The sample has some 880,000 distinct CDR3 sequences, about 20% seen once. This receptor was obtained from a human donor who was either an allogeneic HSCT recipient or a stem cell or donor lymphocyte infusion donor (not recorded which). It is not recorded whose cells these are; they may come from a transplant donor. The sample comprised blood, either unsorted or a sorted T cell fraction (not recorded which). This rearrangement joins TRBV6-1 to TRBJ2-7, with TRBD1 as a possible D gene (5 bases). CDR3 in amino acids: CASSGDSAAYEQYF. In nucleotides, the CDR3 is TGTGCCAGCAGTGGCGACAGTGCAGCCTACGAGCAGTACTTC.